This TCR beta chain appears in the sequencing data of a study of early T cells in non-severe SARS-CoV-2 infection (dated by TCRdb to about 2021). For the wider study: Bulk RNA from unsorted whole blood was used for TCR sequencing, so alpha and beta chains could not be paired.

This clonotype was picked up many times. The clone's antigen remains unknown. There are no base qualities to consult, and no much larger clone falls within one base. What the study reported, not specific to this receptor: VDJdb matching was skewed toward anti-spike CD8 responses, so virus-specific expansions were likely underestimated and private and CD4 specificities were missed.

The library was obtained by 5' RACE. The sequencing machine was a NextSeq 500. The TCR library protocol attached unique molecular identifiers to individual cDNA molecules to correct for sequencing error and PCR bias. Both TCR alpha and beta chains were sequenced, and tight co-correlation was observed between alpha and beta sequence abundances in each sample. Per the original workflow: Decombinator V4 was used to annotate the V gene, J gene and CDR3 of the TCR sequences. TCRs were defined as expanded if a significant change between any two time points was detected under a Poisson model with p below 0.0001. TCR abundances were normalised to the total number of TCRs sequenced in each sample and reported as counts per million. TRAV1-2 paired with TRAJ12, TRAJ20 or TRAJ33 defined MAIT TCRs, while TRAV10 paired with TRAJ18 defined iNKT TCRs. VDJdb, accessed 1 November 2021, was searched for CMV, EBV and SARS-CoV-2 annotated TCRs, with TCRs annotated for multiple antigens excluded. The raw public data were reprocessed by TCRdb itself: fastp quality trimming at Q25, MiXCR clonotype calling, in-frame beta chains only. Under each unique CDR3 protein, matching rows form one entry showing the most common genes and DNA. The V and J calls, along with clone size, are taken from TCRdb and not from the paper's own processing. The sample table records tens of thousands of distinct CDR3 sequences; 12% of these occur just once. 3.9% of the sample comes from the top ten.

The V end gives up 4 bases and the J end 10 bases, leaving 10 bases in the junction not matched to a gene. The CDR3 has 13 amino acids, counting the end cysteine and phenylalanine. Of all the DNA, just the CDR3 is kept, 39 bases in frame from base 1. As encoded in the germline V gene, CDR1 is SNHLY while CDR2 is FYNNEI. A case-control design nested within a healthcare worker cohort in London, UK, was used, with weekly nasopharyngeal swab PCR tests and blood sampling performed. Healthcare workers were enrolled in the week of the UK lockdown, from 23 to 31 March 2020, and were followed every week for up to roughly 16 weeks.

The TCR originated in an adult who was a healthcare worker with PCR-confirmed SARS-CoV-2 infection or an uninfected control (not recorded which). The V and J genes are TRBV2 and TRBJ2-7; TRBD2 matches 7 bases in the middle. Sequencing input: whole blood. The CDR3 reads as follows: CASSGDLADVQYF. The DNA reads TGTGCCAGCAGTGGCGATCTAGCGGATGTCCAGTACTTC.